This T cell receptor beta chain was recovered during a study of T cells in Graves' hyperthyroidism and ophthalmopathy. General study results and limits: By a 13 V-J model, ophthalmopathy was set apart from stable hyperthyroidism. Blood also held most thyroid clonotypes expanded beyond 0.001.

This clonotype was seen ten or more times. Its target is unknown. Trimming stripped 5 bases from V and 8 bases from J, with 18 bases between. The CDR3 runs to 14 residues. Patients having uncontrolled infection, another autoimmune disease, pregnancy or lactation were not included. On the basis of clinical symptoms, serum thyroxine and TRAb, thyroid ultrasound and orbital computed tomography, diagnoses were made. Amplified regions were TCR beta CDR3 sequences from RNA transcripts. The primer set for the first-round RT-PCR of the TCR CDR3 was HTBI. TCRdb reprocessed the multiplex PCR reads with MiXCR, giving one entry per CDR3 protein. Of around 700,000 distinct CDR3 sequences detected, 15% to 20% appear once; the ten largest clones hold approximately 15%.

J is TRBJ1-1 and V is TRBV12-3 or TRBV12-4; the D gene is possibly TRBD1 (5 bases). The TCR was taken from a woman aged 50 to 65 with Graves' hyperthyroidism that later progressed to Graves' ophthalmopathy. What was sequenced was blood. The CDR3 region is CASSPTYRGIEAFF. In DNA form, the CDR3 reads TGTGCCAGCAGTCCCACTTACCGGGGCATAGAAGCTTTCTTT.